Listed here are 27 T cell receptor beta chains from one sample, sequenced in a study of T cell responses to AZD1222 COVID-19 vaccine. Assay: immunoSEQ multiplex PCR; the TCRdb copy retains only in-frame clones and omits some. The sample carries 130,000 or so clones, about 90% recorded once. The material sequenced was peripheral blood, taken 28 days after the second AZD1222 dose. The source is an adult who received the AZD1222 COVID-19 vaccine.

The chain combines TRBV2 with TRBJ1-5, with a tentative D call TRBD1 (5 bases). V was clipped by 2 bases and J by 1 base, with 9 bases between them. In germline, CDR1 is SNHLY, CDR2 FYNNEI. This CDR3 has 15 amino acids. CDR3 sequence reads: CASSESQGSNQPQHF. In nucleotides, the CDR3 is TGTGCCAGCAGTGAAAGCCAGGGAAGCAATCAGCCCCAGCATTTT.

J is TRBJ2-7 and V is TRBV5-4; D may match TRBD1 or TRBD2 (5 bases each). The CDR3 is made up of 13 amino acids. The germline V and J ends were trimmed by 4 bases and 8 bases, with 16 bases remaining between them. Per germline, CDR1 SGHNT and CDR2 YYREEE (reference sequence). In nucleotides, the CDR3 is TGTGCCAGCAGCACCCGGGACGCAGACAAGCAGTACTTC. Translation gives CASSTRDADKQYF.

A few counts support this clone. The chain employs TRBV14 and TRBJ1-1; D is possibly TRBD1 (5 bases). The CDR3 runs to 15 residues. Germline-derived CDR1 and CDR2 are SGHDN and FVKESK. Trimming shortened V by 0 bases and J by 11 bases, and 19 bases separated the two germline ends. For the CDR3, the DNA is TGTGCCAGCAGCCAAGATCAATTGGGGGTCAGGATGGCTTTCTTT. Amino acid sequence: CASSQDQLGVRMAFF.

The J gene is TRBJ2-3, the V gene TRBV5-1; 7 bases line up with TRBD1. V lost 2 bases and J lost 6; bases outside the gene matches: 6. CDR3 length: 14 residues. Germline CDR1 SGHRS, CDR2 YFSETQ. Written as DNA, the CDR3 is TGCGCCAGCAGCTTACGGACAGGTTCCGATACGCAGTATTTT. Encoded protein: CASSLRTGSDTQYF.

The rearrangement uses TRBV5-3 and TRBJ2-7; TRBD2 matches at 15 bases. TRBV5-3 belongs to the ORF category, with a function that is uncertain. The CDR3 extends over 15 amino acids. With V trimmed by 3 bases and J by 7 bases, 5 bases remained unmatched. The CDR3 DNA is TGTGCCAGAAGCTACGGGACTAGCGGGAGGAGTGAGCAGTACGTC. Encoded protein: CARSYGTSGRSEQYV.

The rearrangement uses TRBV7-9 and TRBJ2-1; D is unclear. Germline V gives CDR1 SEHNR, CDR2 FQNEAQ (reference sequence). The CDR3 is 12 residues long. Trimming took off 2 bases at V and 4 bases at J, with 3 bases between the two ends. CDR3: CASSLPYNEQFF. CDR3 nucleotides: TGTGCCAGCAGCTTACCGTACAATGAGCAGTTCTTC.

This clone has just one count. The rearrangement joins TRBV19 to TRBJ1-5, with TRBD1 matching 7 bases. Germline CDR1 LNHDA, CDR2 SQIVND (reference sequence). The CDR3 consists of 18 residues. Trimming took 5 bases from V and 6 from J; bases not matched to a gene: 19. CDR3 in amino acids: CASSSDYRPGQYFQPQHF. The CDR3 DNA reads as TGTGCCAGTAGTTCCGATTATAGGCCGGGACAGTATTTTCAGCCCCAGCATTTT.

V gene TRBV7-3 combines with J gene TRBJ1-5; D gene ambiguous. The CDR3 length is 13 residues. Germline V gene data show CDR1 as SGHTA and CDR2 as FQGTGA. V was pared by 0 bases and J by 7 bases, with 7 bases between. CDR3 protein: CASSLTGNQPQHF. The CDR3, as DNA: TGTGCCAGCAGCTTAACAGGGAACCAGCCCCAGCATTTT.

CDR3 region: CAWSGMSYEQYF. The DNA of the CDR3 is TGTGCCTGGAGTGGTATGAGCTACGAGCAGTACTTC. The genes are TRBV30 and TRBJ2-7; no definite D call. The V gene lost 1 base and the J gene lost 3 bases, with 7 bases spanning the gap. The V gene's germline CDR1 is GTSNPN and CDR2 SVGIG (reference sequence). The CDR3 has 12 residues.

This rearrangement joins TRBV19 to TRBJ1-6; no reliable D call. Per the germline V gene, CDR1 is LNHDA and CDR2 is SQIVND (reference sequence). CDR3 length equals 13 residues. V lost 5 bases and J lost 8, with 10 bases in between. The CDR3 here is CASSPGPHSPLHF. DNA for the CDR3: TGTGCCAGTAGTCCTGGGCCCCATTCACCCCTCCACTTT.

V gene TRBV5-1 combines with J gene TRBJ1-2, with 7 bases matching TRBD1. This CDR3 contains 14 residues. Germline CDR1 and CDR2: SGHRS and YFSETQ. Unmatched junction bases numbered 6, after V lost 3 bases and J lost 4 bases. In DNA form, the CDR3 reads TGCGCCAGCAGCTCCTGGACAGGAGGCTATGGCTACACCTTC. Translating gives CASSSWTGGYGYTF. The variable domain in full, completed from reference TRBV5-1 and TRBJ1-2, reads KAGVTQTPRYLIKTRGQQVTLSCSPISGHRSVSWYQQTPGQGLQFLFEYFSETQRNKGNFPGRFSGRQFSNSRSEMNVSTLELGDSALYLCASSSWTGGYGYTFGSGTRLTVV.

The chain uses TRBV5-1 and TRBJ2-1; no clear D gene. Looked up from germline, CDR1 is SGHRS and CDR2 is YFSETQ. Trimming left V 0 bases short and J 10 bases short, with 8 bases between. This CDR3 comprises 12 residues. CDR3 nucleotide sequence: TGCGCCAGCAGCTTGGTGGGTTTGGAGCAGTTCTTC. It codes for CASSLVGLEQFF.

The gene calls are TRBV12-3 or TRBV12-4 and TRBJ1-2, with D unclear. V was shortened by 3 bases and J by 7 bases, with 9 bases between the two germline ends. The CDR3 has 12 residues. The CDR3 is CASSFGAPGYTF. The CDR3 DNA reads TGTGCCAGCAGTTTCGGCGCGCCTGGCTACACCTTC.

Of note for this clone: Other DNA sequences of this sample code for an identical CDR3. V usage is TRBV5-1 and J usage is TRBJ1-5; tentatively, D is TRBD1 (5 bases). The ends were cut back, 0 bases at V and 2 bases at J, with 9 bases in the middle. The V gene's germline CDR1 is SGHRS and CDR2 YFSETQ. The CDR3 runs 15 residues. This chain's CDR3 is CASSLDGGGNQPQHF. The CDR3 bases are TGCGCCAGCAGCTTGGATGGGGGAGGCAATCAGCCCCAGCATTTT.

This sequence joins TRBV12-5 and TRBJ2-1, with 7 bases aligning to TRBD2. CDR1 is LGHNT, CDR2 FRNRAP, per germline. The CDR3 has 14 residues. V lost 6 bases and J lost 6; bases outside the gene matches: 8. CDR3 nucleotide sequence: TGTGCTAGTGGCCGGACTAGGCTTCTCAATGAGCAGTTCTTC. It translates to CASGRTRLLNEQFF.

For the CDR3, the DNA is TGTGCCAGCAGCTTATCGAACAGGGGAGCCTATGGCTACACCTTC. Encoded protein: CASSLSNRGAYGYTF. This chain connects TRBV11-2 to TRBJ1-2; 7 nucleotides line up with TRBD1. Trimming cost V 2 bases and J 4 bases; bases outside gene matches: 7. CDR3 length: 15 residues. Germline V gene sequence: CDR1 SGHAT, CDR2 FQNNGV.

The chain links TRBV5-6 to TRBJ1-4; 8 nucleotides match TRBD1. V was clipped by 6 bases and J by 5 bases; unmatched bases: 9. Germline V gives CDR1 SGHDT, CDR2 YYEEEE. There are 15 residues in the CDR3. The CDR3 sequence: CASNGDRGRNEKLFF. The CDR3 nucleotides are TGTGCCAGCAACGGCGACAGGGGAAGAAATGAAAAACTGTTTTTT.

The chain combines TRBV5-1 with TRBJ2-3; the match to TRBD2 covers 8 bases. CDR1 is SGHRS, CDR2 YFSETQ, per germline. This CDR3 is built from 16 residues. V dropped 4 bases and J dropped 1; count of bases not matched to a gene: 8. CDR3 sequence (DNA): TGCGCCAGCAGCCCTCTTTCGCGGGGGGGCACAGATACGCAGTATTTT. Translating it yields CASSPLSRGGTDTQYF. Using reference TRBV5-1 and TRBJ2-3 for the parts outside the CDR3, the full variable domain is KAGVTQTPRYLIKTRGQQVTLSCSPISGHRSVSWYQQTPGQGLQFLFEYFSETQRNKGNFPGRFSGRQFSNSRSEMNVSTLELGDSALYLCASSPLSRGGTDTQYFGPGTRLTVL.

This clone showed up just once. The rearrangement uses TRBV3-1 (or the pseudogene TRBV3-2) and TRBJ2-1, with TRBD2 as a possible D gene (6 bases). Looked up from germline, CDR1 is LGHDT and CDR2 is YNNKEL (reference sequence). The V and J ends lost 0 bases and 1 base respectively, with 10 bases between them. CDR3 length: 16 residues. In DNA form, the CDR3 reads TGTGCCAGCAGCCAAGATCTGGGGGGTTCCTACAATGAGCAGTTCTTC. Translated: CASSQDLGGSYNEQFF.

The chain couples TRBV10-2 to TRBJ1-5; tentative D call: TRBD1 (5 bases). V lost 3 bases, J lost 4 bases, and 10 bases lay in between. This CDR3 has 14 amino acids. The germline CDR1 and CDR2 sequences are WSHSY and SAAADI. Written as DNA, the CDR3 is TGCGCCAGCAGTGATTTGGGGGAAAATCAGCCCCAGCATTTT. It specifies CASSDLGENQPQHF.

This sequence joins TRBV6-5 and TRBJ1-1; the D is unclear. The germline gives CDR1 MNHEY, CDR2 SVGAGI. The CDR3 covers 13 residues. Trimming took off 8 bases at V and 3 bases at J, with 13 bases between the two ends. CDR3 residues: CASSWQAYTEAFF. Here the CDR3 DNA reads TGTGCCAGCTCCTGGCAGGCATACACTGAAGCTTTCTTT.

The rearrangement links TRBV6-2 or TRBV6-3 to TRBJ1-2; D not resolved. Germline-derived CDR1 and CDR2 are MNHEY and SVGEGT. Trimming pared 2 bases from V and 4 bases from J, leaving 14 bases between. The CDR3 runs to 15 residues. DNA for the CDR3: TGTGCCAGCAGTTACGAAGGAAGGACGGGCTATGGCTACACCTTC. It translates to CASSYEGRTGYGYTF.

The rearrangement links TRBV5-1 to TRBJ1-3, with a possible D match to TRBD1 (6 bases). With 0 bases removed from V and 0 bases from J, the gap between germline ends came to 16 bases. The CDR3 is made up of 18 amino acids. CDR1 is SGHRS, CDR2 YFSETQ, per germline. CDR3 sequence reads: CASSLGGARDHSGNTIYF. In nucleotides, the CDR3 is TGCGCCAGCAGCTTGGGGGGGGCGAGGGACCACTCTGGAAACACCATATATTTT.

The CDR3 protein is CASSVQGQGGSGYTF. CDR3 in DNA: TGTGCCAGCAGCGTACAGGGACAGGGCGGCAGTGGCTACACCTTC. The chain carries TRBV7-9 and TRBJ1-2; 9 bases are shared with TRBD1. The J segment lost 7 bases and the V segment lost 5 bases, leaving 11 bases of the junction unmatched. The CDR3 spans 15 residues. Germline V gene lookup returns CDR1 SEHNR and CDR2 FQNEAQ (reference sequence).

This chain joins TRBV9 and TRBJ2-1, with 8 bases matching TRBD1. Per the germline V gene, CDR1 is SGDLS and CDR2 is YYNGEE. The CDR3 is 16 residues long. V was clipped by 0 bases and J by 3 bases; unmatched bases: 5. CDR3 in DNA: TGTGCCAGCAGCGTAGGGACAGGGCTTTTCTACAATGAGCAGTTCTTC. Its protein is CASSVGTGLFYNEQFF.

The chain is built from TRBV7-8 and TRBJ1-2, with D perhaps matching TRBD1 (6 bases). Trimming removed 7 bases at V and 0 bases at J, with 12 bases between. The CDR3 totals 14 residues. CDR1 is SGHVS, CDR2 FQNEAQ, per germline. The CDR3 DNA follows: TGTGCCAGCAACAAAGGACAGACTAACTATGGCTACACCTTC. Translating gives CASNKGQTNYGYTF.

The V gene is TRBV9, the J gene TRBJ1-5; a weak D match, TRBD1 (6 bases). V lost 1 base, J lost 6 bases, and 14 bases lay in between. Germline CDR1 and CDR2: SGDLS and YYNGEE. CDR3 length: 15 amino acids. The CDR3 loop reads CASSVTPDRSQPQHF. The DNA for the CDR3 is TGTGCCAGCAGCGTAACACCCGACAGGAGTCAGCCCCAGCATTTT.